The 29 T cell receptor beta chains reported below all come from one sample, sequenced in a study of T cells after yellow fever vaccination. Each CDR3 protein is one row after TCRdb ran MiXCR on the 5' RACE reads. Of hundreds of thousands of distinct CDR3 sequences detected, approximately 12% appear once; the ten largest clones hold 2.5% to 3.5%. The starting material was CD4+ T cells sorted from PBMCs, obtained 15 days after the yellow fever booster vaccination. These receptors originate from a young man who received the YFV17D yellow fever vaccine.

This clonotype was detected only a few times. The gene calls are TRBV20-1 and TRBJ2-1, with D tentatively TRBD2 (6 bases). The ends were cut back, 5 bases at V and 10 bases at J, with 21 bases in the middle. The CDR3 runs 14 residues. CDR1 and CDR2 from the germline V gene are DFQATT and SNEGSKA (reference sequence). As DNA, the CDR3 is TGCAGTGCTTCAACCGGGACTTCCCCCCAGGAGCAGTTCTTC. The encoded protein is CSASTGTSPQEQFF.

The CDR3 nucleotides are TGTGCCAGCAGCGACAGACAGGGGACGCTTTCTCGGAACACTGAAGCTTTCTTT. Translating gives CASSDRQGTLSRNTEAFF. V gene TRBV9 combines with J gene TRBJ1-1, with 8 bases aligning to TRBD1. Germline V gene sequence: CDR1 SGDLS, CDR2 YYNGEE. The ends lost 3 bases at V and 1 base at J; junction bases unmatched: 14. CDR3 length equals 18 residues.

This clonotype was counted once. The CDR3 region is CASTSDSISYEQYF. CDR3 sequence (DNA): TGCGCCAGCACCAGTGACAGTATCTCCTACGAGCAGTACTTC. The V call is TRBV5-1, the J call TRBJ2-7; TRBD1 is a possible D gene (5 bases). V lost 6 bases, J lost 0 bases, and 13 bases lay in between. The CDR3 covers 14 residues. The germline gives CDR1 SGHRS, CDR2 YFSETQ.

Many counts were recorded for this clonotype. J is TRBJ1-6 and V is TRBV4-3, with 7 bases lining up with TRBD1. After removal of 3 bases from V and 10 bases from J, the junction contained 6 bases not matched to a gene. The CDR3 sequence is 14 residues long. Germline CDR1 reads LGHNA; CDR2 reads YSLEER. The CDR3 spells CASSHTGEASPLHF. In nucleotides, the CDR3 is TGCGCCAGCAGCCACACAGGGGAAGCCTCACCCCTCCACTTT.

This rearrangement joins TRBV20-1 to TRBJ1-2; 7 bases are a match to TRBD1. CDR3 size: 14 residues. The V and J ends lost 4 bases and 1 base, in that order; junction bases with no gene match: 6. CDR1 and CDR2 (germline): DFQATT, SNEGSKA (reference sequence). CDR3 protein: CSATRTGINYGYTF. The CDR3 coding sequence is TGCAGTGCTACGCGGACAGGAATTAACTATGGCTACACCTTC.

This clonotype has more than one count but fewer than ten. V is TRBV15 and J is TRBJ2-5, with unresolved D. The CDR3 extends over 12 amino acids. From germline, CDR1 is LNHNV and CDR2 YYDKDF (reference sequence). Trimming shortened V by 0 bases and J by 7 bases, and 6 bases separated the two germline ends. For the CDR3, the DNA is TGTGCCACCAGCAGAGATAAAGGGACCCAGTACTTC. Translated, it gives CATSRDKGTQYF.

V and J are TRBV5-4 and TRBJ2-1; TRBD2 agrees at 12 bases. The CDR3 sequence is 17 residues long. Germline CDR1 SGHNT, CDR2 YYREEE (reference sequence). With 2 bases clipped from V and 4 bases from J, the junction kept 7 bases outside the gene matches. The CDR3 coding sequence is TGTGCCAGCAGCTTCCGACTAGCGGGGGCCCCTTACAATGAGCAGTTCTTC. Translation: CASSFRLAGAPYNEQFF.

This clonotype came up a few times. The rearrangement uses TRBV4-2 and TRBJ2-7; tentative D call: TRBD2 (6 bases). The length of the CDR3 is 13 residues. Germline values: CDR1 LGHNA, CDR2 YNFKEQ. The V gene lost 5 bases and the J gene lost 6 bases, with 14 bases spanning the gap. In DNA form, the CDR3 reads TGTGCCAGCAGCGGGTGGGACTGGGGCGAGCAGTACGTC. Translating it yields CASSGWDWGEQYV.

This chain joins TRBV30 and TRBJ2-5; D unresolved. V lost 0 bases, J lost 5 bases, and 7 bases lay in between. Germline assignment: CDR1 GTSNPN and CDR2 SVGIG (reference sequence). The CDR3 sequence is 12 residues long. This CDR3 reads CAWSVHRETQYF. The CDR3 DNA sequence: TGTGCCTGGAGTGTACACCGTGAGACCCAGTACTTC.

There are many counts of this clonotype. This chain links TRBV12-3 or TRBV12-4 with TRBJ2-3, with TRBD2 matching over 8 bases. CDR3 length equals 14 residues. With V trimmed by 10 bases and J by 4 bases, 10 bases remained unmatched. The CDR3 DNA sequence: TGTGCCATCTCGACTAGCGTGTTAGCAGATACGCAGTATTTT. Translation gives CAISTSVLADTQYF.

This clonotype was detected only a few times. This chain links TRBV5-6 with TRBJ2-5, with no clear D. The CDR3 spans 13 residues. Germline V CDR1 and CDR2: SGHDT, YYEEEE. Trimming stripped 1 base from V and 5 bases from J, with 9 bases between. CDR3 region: CASSLYDRETQYF. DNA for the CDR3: TGTGCCAGCAGCTTGTACGACCGGGAGACCCAGTACTTC.

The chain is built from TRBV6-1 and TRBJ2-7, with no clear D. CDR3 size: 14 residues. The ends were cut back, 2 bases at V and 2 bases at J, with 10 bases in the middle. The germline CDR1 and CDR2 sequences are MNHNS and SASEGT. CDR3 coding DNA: TGTGCCAGCAGTGAATCTCTGGGCACCTACGAGCAGTACGTC. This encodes CASSESLGTYEQYV.

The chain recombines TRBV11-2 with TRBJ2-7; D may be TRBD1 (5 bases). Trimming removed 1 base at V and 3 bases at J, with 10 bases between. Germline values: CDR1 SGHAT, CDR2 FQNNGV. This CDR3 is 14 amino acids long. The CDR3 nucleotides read TGTGCCAGCAGCTTAGGGGGCACAGTCTACGAGCAGTACTTC. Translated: CASSLGGTVYEQYF.

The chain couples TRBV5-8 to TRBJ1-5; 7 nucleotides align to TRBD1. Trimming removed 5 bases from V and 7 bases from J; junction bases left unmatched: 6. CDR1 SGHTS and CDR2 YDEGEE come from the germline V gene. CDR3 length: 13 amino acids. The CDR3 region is CASSLDREQPQHF. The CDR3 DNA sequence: TGTGCCAGCAGTCTTGACAGGGAGCAGCCCCAGCATTTT. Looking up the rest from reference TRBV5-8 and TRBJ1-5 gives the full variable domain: EAGVTQSPTHLIKTRGQQATLRCSPISGHTSVYWYQQALGLGLQFLLWYDEGEERNRGNFPPRFSGRQFPNYSSELNVNALELEDSALYLCASSLDREQPQHFGDGTRLSIL.

Written as DNA, the CDR3 is TGTGCCGGTCGACGGGACGGGGGTGAAAAACTGTTTTTT. It specifies CAGRRDGGEKLFF. The chain combines TRBV7-2 with TRBJ1-4; TRBD1 might be the D (5 bases). The CDR3 is made up of 13 amino acids. V lost 11 bases and J lost 7, with 17 bases in between. Looked up from germline, CDR1 is SGHTA and CDR2 is FQGNSA. Supplemented by reference TRBV7-2 and TRBJ1-4, the full variable domain reads GAGVSQSPSNKVTEKGKDVELRCDPISGHTALYWYRQSLGQGLEFLIYFQGNSAPDKSGLPSDRFSAERTGGSVSTLTIQRTQQEDSAVYLCAGRRDGGEKLFFGSGTQLSVL.

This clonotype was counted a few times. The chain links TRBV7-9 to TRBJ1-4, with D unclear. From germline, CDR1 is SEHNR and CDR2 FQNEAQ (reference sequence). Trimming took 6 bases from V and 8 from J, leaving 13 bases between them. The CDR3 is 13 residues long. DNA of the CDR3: TGTGCCAGCAGAAGAGAGGAGGGCGAAAAACTGTTTTTT. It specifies CASRREEGEKLFF. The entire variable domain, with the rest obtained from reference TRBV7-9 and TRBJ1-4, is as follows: DTGVSQNPRHKITKRGQNVTFRCDPISEHNRLYWYRQTLGQGPEFLTYFQNEAQLEKSRLLSDRFSAERPKGSFSTLEIQRTEQGDSAMYLCASRREEGEKLFFGSGTQLSVL.

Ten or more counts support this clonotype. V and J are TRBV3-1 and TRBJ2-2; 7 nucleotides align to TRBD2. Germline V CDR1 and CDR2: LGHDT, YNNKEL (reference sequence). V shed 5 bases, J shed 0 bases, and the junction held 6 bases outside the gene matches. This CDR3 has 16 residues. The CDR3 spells CASSSFAGANTGELFF. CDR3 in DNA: TGTGCCAGCAGCTCTTTCGCGGGGGCGAACACCGGGGAGCTGTTTTTT.

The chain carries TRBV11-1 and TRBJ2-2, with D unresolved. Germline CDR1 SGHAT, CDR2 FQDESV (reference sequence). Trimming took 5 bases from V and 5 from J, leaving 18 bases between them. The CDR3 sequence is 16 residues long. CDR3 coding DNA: TGTGCCAGCAGCCAAAGAACAGCTCTCCAGACCGGGGAGCTGTTTTTT. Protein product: CASSQRTALQTGELFF.

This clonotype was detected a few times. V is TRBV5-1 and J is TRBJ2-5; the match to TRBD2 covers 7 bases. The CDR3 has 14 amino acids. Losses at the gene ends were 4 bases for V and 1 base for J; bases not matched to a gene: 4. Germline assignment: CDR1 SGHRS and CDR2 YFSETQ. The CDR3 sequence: CASSRLARQETQYF. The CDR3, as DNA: TGCGCCAGCAGCCGACTAGCTCGCCAAGAGACCCAGTACTTC.

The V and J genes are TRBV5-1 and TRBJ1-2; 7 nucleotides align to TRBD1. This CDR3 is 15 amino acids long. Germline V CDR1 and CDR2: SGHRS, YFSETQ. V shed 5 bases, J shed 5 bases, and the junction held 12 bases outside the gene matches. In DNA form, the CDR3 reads TGCGCCAGCAGTCCTACCACTTTGACAGGGTATGGCTACACCTTC. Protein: CASSPTTLTGYGYTF.

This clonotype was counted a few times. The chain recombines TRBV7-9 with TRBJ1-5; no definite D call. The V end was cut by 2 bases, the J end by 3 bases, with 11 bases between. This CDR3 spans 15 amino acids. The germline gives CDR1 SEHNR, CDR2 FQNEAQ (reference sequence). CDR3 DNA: TGTGCCAGCAGCTTAAGCGGCGGAAACAATCAGCCCCAGCATTTT. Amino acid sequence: CASSLSGGNNQPQHF.

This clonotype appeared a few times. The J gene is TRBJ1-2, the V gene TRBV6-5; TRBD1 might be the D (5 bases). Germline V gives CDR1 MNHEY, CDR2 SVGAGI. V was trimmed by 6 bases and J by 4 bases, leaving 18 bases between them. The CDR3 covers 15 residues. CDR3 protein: CASRPTLQGTYGYTF. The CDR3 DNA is TGTGCCAGCAGACCCACCCTCCAGGGCACCTATGGCTACACCTTC.

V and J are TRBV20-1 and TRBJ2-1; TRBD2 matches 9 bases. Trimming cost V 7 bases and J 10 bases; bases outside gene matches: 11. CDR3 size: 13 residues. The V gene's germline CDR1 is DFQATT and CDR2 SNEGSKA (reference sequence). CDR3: CSVQRGAYEEQFF. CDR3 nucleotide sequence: TGCAGTGTTCAGCGGGGGGCGTATGAGGAGCAGTTCTTC.

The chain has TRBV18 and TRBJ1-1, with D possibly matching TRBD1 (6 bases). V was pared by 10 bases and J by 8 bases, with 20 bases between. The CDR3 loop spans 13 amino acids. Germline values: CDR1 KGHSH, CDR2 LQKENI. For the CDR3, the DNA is TGTGCCATCCCCGGACACCAAGGGGGAGAAGCTTTCTTT. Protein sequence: CAIPGHQGGEAFF.

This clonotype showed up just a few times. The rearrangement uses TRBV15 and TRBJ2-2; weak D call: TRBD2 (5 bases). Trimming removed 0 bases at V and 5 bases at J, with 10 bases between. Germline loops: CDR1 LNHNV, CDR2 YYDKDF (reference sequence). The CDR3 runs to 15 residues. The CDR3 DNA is TGTGCCACCAGCAGAGATTCCGGGGAGACCGGGGAGCTGTTTTTT. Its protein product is CATSRDSGETGELFF.

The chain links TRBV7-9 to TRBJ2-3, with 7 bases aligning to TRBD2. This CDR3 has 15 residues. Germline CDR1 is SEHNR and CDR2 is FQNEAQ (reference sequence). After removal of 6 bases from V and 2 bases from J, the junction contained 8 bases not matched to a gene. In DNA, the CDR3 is TGTGCCAGCAGTTTCAGCGGGGCCCCCACAGATACGCAGTATTTT. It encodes CASSFSGAPTDTQYF.

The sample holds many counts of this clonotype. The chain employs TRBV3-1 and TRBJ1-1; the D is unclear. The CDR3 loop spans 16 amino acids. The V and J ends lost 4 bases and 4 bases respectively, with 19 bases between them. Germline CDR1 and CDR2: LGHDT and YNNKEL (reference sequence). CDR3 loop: CASSPPLRARGTEAFF. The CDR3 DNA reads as TGTGCCAGCAGCCCCCCCCTTCGGGCCCGGGGCACTGAAGCTTTCTTT.

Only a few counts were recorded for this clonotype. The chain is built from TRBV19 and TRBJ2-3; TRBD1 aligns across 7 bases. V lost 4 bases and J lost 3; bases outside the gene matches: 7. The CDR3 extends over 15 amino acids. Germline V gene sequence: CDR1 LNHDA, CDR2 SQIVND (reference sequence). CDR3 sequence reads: CASSRRQGKTDTQYF. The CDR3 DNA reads TGTGCCAGTAGTAGGCGACAGGGAAAGACAGATACGCAGTATTTT.

The CDR3 loop reads CASTLLLGTEAFF. The CDR3 DNA follows: TGCGCCAGCACCCTCCTCCTGGGGACTGAAGCTTTCTTT. The chain recombines TRBV5-1 with TRBJ1-1; no definite D call. CDR3 length equals 13 residues. Germline-derived CDR1 and CDR2 are SGHRS and YFSETQ. V lost 6 bases and J lost 5, with 14 bases in between.